The rows below give T cell receptor beta chains drawn from one sample of a study of blood T cell repertoires in COVID-19. TCRdb keeps only in-frame clones here, not all; method: immunoSEQ multiplex PCR. The data show about 210,000 clones, 70% to 85% seen once. The sequenced material came from peripheral blood. The receptors were sampled from a woman of 80 years or more with COVID-19, enrolled during active disease. Both conserved end residues are part of each CDR3. D genes are given only for firm matches. Expanded clones are given a class, and other clones once, few, many or no size at all.

V gene,clone size,J gene,D gene,CDR3 DNA,CDR3 protein
TRBV7-3,-,TRBJ2-6,TRBD1,TGTGCCAGCAGCCCAGCGACAGGGTTGGGGGCCAACGTCCTGACTTTC,CASSPATGLGANVLTF
TRBV5-1,-,TRBJ2-2,-,TGCGCCAGCAGCTTGGGGCCCCCCCCGGGAACCGGGGAGCTGTTTTTT,CASSLGPPPGTGELFF
TRBV19,-,TRBJ1-3,-,TGTGCCAGTAGTGCGCTCTCTGGAAACACCATATATTTT,CASSALSGNTIYF
TRBV7-9,-,TRBJ1-1,TRBD1,TGTGCCAGCAGCTTAGAAGGACAGGTTGAAGCTTTCTTT,CASSLEGQVEAFF
TRBV7-3,once,TRBJ1-1,-,TGTGCCAGCAGCTTAAGAGGTGGAGGGGACGAAGCTTTCTTT,CASSLRGGGDEAFF
TRBV7-9,-,TRBJ1-4,-,TGTGCCAGCAGCTTGAGGCAGAAACTGTTTTTT,CASSLRQKLFF
TRBV6-5,-,TRBJ2-2,-,TGTGCCAGCACCTTGCTCGGTACGAACACCGGGGAGCTGTTTTTT,CASTLLGTNTGELFF
TRBV19,-,TRBJ1-2,-,TGTGCCAGTACCGACCCTTCGGGGGGGAACTATGGCTACACCTTC,CASTDPSGGNYGYTF
TRBV5-1,-,TRBJ2-5,-,TGCGCCAGCAGCCCCCAGGATGAGACCCAGTACTTC,CASSPQDETQYF
TRBV3-1/TRBV3-2,-,TRBJ2-5,TRBD1,TGTGCCAGCAGCCGCCGGGACAGGGCCGCAGAGACCCAGTACTTC,CASSRRDRAAETQYF
TRBV19,-,TRBJ1-1,-,TGTGCCAGTAGTGAGGCAGGCGGGGGTTTGGCTTTCTTT,CASSEAGGGLAFF
TRBV11-2,-,TRBJ1-2,-,TGTGCCAGCAGCTCACTACAGGGATACTATGGCTACACCTTC,CASSSLQGYYGYTF
TRBV5-1,-,TRBJ2-3,TRBD2,TGCGCCAGCAGCTTGGGCACACTAGCGGGAGGGTCCCCAGATACGCAGTATTTT,CASSLGTLAGGSPDTQYF
TRBV19,-,TRBJ1-4,-,TGTGCCAGTAGTATCCGTCCGGTTACTAATGAAAAACTGTTTTTT,CASSIRPVTNEKLFF
TRBV27,-,TRBJ1-2,TRBD1,TGTGCCAGCAAGCGTCGGGACAGCCGCTATGGCTACACCTTC,CASKRRDSRYGYTF
TRBV6-6,-,TRBJ1-5,TRBD1,TGTGCCAGCAGACCCGGGACAGCAAATCAGCCCCAGCATTTT,CASRPGTANQPQHF
TRBV11-2,-,TRBJ2-3,-,TGTGCCAGCAGCGGAGGGTCCACAGATACGCAGTATTTT,CASSGGSTDTQYF
TRBV5-1,-,TRBJ1-1,-,TGCGCCAGCAGCTTGGAACAGATGAACACTGAAGCTTTCTTT,CASSLEQMNTEAFF
TRBV6-2/TRBV6-3,-,TRBJ2-7,TRBD1,TGTGCCAGCAGTTACTCGATGGGCGGACAGGGGCTTTACGAGCAGTACTTC,CASSYSMGGQGLYEQYF
TRBV18,-,TRBJ2-4,-,TGTGCCAGCTCACGCTCCGAGTTAGCCAAAAACATTCAGTACTTC,CASSRSELAKNIQYF
TRBV5-4,once,TRBJ1-2,TRBD1,TGTGCCAGCAGCGCCGACAGGGACGGCTACACCTTC,CASSADRDGYTF
TRBV2,-,TRBJ1-2,-,TGTGCCAGCACTCTAGGGATAGCGTATGGCTACACCTTC,CASTLGIAYGYTF
TRBV19,once,TRBJ1-1,-,TGTGCCAGTAGGGGCGACAGATTAGGGACTGAAGCTTTCTTT,CASRGDRLGTEAFF
TRBV2,once,TRBJ1-1,-,TGTGCCAGCAGTGCCCTAAGCCGGGTGAACACTGAAGCTTTCTTT,CASSALSRVNTEAFF
TRBV3-1/TRBV3-2,-,TRBJ1-6,-,TGTGCCAGCAGCCATGAAGGGAGTAGCTCACCCCTCCACTTT,CASSHEGSSSPLHF
TRBV18,once,TRBJ2-7,TRBD2,TGTGCCAGCTCACCATGGAGCGGGAGCGGGCACGAGCAGTACTTC,CASSPWSGSGHEQYF
TRBV6-1,once,TRBJ1-6,TRBD1,TGTGCCAGCAGTGAATTAGTGACAGGGGGAAATTCACCCCTCCACTTT,CASSELVTGGNSPLHF
TRBV5-1,-,TRBJ2-1,-,TGCGCCAGCAGCTTGTTCATAGGGTGGGAGAATGAGCAGTTCTTC,CASSLFIGWENEQFF
TRBV18,few,TRBJ2-1,-,TGTGCCAGCTCACCAACTCGGACACTTTCCTACAATGAGCAGTTCTTC,CASSPTRTLSYNEQFF
TRBV7-9,-,TRBJ1-1,-,TGTGCCAGCAGCCAGACAGTGAACACTGAAGCTTTCTTT,CASSQTVNTEAFF
TRBV3-1/TRBV3-2,-,TRBJ1-2,TRBD1,TGTGCCAGCAGCCCCACGACAGGGGACTCTGGCTACACCTTC,CASSPTTGDSGYTF
TRBV11-2,few,TRBJ1-2,-,TGTGCCAGCAGCTTAGATTGGGACACCGCTTTTAACTATGGCTACACCTTC,CASSLDWDTAFNYGYTF
TRBV6-5,-,TRBJ1-3,-,TGTGCCAGCAGCCAAGACTGGAGCTCTGGAAACACCATATATTTT,CASSQDWSSGNTIYF
TRBV2,-,TRBJ2-2,-,TGTGCCAGCAGTGGTACAGCTGCGAACACCGGGGAGCTGTTTTTT,CASSGTAANTGELFF
TRBV15,-,TRBJ2-2,TRBD1,TGTGCCACCAGCAGAGCCGGGACAGGGTATCTGGCCGGGGAGCTGTTTTTT,CATSRAGTGYLAGELFF
TRBV10-3,-,TRBJ2-7,-,TGTGCCATCAGGGAGGCAGATAAAGGTACTGGCGGGCAGTACTTC,CAIREADKGTGGQYF
TRBV6-5,-,TRBJ1-2,TRBD1,TGTGCCAGCTCACAGGGGAACTATGGCTACACCTTC,CASSQGNYGYTF
TRBV7-3,-,TRBJ1-1,-,TGTGCCAGCAGCGCGGGACCGCCGTACACTGAAGCTTTCTTT,CASSAGPPYTEAFF
TRBV3-1/TRBV3-2,-,TRBJ1-4,-,TGTGCCAGCAGCCGATTGCGGAGTAATGAAAAACTGTTTTTT,CASSRLRSNEKLFF